This T cell receptor (beta chain) was recorded in a study of PD-L1 blockade in urothelial cancer. Study background: Median T cell yield per blood sample was over 130,000 cells.

Clones were sequenced by immunoSEQ multiplex PCR, and TCRdb holds only the in-frame ones, with some missing. The sample holds some 97,000 clones; about 90% are singletons and the top ten take just over 0.9%. Trimming removed 6 bases at V and 1 base at J, with 16 bases between. CDR1 is SNHLY, CDR2 FYNNEI, per germline. The CDR3 covers 15 residues. The chain links TRBV2 to TRBJ2-7; possible D gene TRBD1, 5 bases. Sequencing used PBMCs, obtained around atezolizumab (anti-PD-L1) treatment. This sequence was found in a woman older than 75 with urothelial cancer. The CDR3 DNA follows: TGTGCCAGCAGAAGAGACAGACCGGAGTCCTACGAGCAGTACTTC. Translating it yields CASRRDRPESYEQYF.